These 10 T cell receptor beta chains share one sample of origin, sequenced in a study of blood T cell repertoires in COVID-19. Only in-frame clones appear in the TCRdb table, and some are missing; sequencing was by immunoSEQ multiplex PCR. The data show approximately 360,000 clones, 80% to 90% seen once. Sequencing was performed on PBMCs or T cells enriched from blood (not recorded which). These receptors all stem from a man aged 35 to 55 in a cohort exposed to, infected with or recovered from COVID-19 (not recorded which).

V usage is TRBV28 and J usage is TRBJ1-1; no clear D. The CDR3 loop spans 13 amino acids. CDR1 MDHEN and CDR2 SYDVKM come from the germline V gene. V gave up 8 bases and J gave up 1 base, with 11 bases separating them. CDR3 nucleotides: TGTGCCAGCCACCCCAGGCCGAACACTGAAGCTTTCTTT. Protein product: CASHPRPNTEAFF.

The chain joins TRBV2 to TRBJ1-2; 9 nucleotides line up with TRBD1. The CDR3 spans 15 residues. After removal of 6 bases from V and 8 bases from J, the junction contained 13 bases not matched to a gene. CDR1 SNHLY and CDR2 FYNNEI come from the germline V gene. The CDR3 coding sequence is TGTGCCAGCAGAGAAACAGGGGGCGCAGTATTCGGCTACACCTTC. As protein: CASRETGGAVFGYTF. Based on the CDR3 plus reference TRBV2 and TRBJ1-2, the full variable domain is EPEVTQTPSHQVTQMGQEVILRCVPISNHLYFYWYRQILGQKVEFLVSFYNNEISEKSEIFDDQFSVERPDGSNFTLKIRSTKLEDSAMYFCASRETGGAVFGYTFGSGTRLTVV.

The chain's CDR3 is CASSSGTSGSGNIQYF. The CDR3 region has the DNA TGTGCCAGCAGCTCCGGGACTAGCGGGAGTGGCAACATTCAGTACTTC. The gene calls are TRBV9 and TRBJ2-4; 14 nucleotides match TRBD2. Looked up from germline, CDR1 is SGDLS and CDR2 is YYNGEE. J lost 7 bases, V lost 4 bases, and 7 bases had no gene match. CDR3 length: 16 amino acids.

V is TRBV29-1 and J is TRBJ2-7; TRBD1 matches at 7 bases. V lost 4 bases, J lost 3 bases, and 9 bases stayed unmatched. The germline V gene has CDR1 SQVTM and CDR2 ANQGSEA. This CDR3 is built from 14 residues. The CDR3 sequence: CSVVLWDSLYEQYF. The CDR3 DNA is TGCAGCGTTGTCCTCTGGGACAGCCTCTACGAGCAGTACTTC.

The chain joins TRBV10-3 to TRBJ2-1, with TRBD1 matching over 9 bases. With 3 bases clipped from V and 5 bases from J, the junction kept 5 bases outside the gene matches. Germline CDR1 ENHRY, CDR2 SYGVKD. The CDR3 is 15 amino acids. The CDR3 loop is CAISDPGQGNNEQFF. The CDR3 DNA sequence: TGTGCCATCAGTGACCCGGGACAGGGTAACAATGAGCAGTTCTTC.

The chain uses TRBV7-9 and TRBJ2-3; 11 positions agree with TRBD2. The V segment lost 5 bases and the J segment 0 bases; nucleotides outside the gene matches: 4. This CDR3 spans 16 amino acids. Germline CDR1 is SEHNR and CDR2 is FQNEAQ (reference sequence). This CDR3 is CASSLRTSGSTDTQYF. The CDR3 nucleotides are TGTGCCAGCAGCCTAAGGACTAGCGGGAGCACAGATACGCAGTATTTT.

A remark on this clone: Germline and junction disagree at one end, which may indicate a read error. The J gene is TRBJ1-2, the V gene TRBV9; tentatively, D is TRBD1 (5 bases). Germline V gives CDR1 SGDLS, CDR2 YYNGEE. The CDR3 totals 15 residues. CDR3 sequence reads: CASSRGGDGSYGYTF. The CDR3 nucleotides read TGCGCCAGCAGTCGGGGGGGTGACGGGTCCTATGGCTACACCTTC. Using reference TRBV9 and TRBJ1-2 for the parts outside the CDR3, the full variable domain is DSGVTQTPKHLITATGQRVTLRCSPRSGDLSVYWYQQSLDQGLQFLIQYYNGEERAKGNILERFSAQQFPDLHSELNLSSLELGDSALYFCASSRGGDGSYGYTFGSGTRLTVV.

The CDR3 sequence is CASTQRWDRGQPQHF. CDR3 DNA: TGTGCCAGCACCCAGCGGTGGGACAGGGGCCAGCCCCAGCATTTT. The chain uses TRBV7-2 and TRBJ1-5, with 10 nucleotides matching TRBD1. Per the germline V gene, CDR1 is SGHTA and CDR2 is FQGNSA. The CDR3 has 15 residues. The V segment lost 7 bases and the J segment 7 bases; nucleotides outside the gene matches: 10.

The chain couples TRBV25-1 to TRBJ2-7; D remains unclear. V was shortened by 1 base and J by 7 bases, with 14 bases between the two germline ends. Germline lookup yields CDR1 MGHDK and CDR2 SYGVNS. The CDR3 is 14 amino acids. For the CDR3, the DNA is TGTGCCAGCAGTGAATCTGGCAGGCAGTGGGAGCAGTACTTC. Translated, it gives CASSESGRQWEQYF.

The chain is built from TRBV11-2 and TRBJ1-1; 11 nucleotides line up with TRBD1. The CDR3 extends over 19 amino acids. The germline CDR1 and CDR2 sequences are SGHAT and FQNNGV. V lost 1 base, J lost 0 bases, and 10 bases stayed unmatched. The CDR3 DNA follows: TGTGCCAGCAGCTTAGCTCGGCCGGGACAGGGGGGGGTGAACACTGAAGCTTTCTTT. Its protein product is CASSLARPGQGGVNTEAFF.